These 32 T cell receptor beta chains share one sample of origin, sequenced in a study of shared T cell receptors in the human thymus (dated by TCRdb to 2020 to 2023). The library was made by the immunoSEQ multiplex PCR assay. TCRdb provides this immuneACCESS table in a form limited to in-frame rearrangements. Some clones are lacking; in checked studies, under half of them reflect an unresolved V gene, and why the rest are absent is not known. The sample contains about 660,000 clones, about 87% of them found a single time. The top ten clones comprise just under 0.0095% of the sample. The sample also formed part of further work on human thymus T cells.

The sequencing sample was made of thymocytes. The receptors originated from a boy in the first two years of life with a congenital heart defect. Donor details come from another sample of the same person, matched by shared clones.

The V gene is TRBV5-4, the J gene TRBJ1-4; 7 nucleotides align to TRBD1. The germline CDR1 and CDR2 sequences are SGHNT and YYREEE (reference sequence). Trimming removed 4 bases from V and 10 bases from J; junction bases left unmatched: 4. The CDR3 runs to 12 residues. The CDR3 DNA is TGTGCCAGCAGCCGTCGACAGGGAAAACTGTTTTTT. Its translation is CASSRRQGKLFF.

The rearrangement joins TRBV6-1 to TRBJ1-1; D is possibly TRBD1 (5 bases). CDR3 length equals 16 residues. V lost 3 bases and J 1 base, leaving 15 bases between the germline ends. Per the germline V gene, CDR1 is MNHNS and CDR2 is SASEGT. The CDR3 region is CASSEPYRLENTEAFF. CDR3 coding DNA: TGTGCCAGCAGTGAGCCCTACAGGTTGGAGAACACTGAAGCTTTCTTT.

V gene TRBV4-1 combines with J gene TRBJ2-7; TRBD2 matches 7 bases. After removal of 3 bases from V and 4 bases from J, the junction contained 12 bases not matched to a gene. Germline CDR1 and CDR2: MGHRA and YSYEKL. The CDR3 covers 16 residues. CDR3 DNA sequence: TGCGCCAGCAGCCAGGGAAACCGGGACTACGGATACGAGCAGTACTTC. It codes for CASSQGNRDYGYEQYF.

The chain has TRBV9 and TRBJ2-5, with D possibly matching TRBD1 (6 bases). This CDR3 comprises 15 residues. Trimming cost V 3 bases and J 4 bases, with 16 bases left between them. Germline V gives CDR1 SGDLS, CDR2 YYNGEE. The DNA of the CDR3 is TGTGCCAGCAGCGCCCCAGGGGCCAGCGGAGAGACCCAGTACTTC. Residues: CASSAPGASGETQYF.

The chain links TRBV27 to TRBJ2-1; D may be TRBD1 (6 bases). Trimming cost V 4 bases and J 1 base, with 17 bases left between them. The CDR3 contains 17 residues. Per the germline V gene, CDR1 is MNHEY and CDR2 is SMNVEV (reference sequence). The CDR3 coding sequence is TGTGCCAGCAGTTGCACCTCGGACAGTCTGTCCTACAATGAGCAGTTCTTC. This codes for CASSCTSDSLSYNEQFF.

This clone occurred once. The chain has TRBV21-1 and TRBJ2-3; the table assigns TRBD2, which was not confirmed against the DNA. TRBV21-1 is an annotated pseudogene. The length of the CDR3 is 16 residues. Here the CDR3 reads CASSKELAASTDTQYF. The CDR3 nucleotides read TGTGCCAGCAGCAAAGAACTTGCGGCCAGCACAGATACGCAGTATTTT.

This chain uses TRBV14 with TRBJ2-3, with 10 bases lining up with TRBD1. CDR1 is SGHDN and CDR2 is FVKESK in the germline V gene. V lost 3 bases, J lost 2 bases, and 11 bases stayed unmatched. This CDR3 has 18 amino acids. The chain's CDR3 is CASSQLGQGPEDTDTQYF. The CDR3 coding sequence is TGTGCCAGCAGCCAGTTGGGACAGGGGCCCGAGGACACAGATACGCAGTATTTT.

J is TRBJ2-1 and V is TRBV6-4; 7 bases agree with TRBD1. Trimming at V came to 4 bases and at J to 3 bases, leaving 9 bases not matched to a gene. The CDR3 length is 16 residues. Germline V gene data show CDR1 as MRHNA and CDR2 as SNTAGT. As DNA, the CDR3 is TGTGCCAGCAGTGCTTTCGGGACAGCGGTCTACAATGAGCAGTTCTTC. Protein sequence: CASSAFGTAVYNEQFF.

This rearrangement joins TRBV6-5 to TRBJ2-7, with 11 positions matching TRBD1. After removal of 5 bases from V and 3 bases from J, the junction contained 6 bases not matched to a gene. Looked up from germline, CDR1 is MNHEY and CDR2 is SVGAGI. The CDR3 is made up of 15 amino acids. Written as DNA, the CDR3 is TGTGCCAGCAGTCCTACCGGGACAGGGGGCTACGAGCAGTACTTC. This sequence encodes CASSPTGTGGYEQYF.

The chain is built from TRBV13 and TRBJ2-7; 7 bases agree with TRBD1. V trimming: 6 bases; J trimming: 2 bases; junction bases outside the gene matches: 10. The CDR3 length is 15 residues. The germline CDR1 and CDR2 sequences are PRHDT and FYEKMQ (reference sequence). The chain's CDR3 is CASSSPGQAAYEQYF. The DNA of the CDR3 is TGTGCCAGCAGTTCACCTGGACAGGCGGCCTACGAGCAGTACTTC.

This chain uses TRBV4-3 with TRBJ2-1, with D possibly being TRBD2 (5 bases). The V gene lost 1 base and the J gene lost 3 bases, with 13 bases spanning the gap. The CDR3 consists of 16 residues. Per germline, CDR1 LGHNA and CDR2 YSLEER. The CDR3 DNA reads TGCGCCAGCAGCCAAGTTCTTTCTAGCTACTACAATGAGCAGTTCTTC. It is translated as CASSQVLSSYYNEQFF.

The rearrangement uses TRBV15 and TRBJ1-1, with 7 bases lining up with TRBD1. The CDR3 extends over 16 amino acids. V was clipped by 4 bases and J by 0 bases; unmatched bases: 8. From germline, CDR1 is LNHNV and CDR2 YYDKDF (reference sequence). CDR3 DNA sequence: TGTGCCACCAGCATAAGACAGGGAAAGGTGAACACTGAAGCTTTCTTT. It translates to CATSIRQGKVNTEAFF.

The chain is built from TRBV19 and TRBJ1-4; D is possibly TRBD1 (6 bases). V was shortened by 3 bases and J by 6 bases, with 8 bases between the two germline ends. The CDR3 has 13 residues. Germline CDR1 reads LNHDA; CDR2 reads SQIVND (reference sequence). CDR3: CASSMRQDEKLFF. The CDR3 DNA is TGTGCCAGTAGTATGCGACAGGATGAAAAACTGTTTTTT. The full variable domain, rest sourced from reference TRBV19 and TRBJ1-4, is DGGITQSPKYLFRKEGQNVTLSCEQNLNHDAMYWYRQDPGQGLRLIYYSQIVNDFQKGDIAEGYSVSREKKESFPLTVTSAQKNPTAFYLCASSMRQDEKLFFGSGTQLSVL.

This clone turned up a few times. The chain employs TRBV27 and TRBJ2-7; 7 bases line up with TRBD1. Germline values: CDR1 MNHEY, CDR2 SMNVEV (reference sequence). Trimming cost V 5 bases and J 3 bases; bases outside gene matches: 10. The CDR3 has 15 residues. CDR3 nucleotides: TGTGCCAGCAGTCCTTCGGACAGGCCGAACTACGAGCAGTACTTC. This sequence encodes CASSPSDRPNYEQYF.

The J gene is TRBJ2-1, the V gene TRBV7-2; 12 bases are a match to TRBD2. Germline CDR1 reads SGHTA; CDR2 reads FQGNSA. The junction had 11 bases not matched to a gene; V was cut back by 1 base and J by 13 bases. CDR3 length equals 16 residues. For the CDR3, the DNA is TGTGCCAGCAGCTTAGGGTACGGACTAGCGGGGCCCCAACAGTTCTTC. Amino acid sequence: CASSLGYGLAGPQQFF. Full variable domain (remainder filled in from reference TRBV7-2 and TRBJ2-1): GAGVSQSPSNKVTEKGKDVELRCDPISGHTALYWYRQSLGQGLEFLIYFQGNSAPDKSGLPSDRFSAERTGGSVSTLTIQRTQQEDSAVYLCASSLGYGLAGPQQFFGPGTRLTVL.

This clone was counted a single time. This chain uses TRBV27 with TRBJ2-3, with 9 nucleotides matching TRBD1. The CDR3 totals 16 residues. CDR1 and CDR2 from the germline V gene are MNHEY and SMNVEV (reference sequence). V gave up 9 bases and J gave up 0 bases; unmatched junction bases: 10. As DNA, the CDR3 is TGTGCCAGTCGTAACCGGGACAGGGAAAGCACAGATACGCAGTATTTT. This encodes CASRNRDRESTDTQYF.

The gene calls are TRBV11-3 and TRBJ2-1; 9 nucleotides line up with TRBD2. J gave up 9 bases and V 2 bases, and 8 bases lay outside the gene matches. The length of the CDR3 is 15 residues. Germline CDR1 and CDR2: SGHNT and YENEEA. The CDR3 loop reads CASSLLAGLKSEQFF. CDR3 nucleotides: TGTGCCAGCAGCTTACTAGCGGGACTCAAGAGTGAGCAGTTCTTC. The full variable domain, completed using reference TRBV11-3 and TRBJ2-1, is EAGVVQSPRYKIIEKKQPVAFWCNPISGHNTLYWYLQNLGQGPELLIRYENEEAVDDSQLPKDRFSAERLKGVDSTLKIQPAELGDSAVYLCASSLLAGLKSEQFFGPGTRLTVL.

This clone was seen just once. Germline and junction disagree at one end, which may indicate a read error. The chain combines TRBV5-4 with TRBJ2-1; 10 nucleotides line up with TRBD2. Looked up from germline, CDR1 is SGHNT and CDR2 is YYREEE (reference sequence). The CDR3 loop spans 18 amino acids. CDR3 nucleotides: TGTGCCAGCAGCTCCAAGCCCCAGCGGGAGGGAACCTACAATGAACAGTTCTTC. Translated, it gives CASSSKPQREGTYNEQFF. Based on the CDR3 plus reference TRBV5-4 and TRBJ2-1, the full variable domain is ETGVTQSPTHLIKTRGQQVTLRCSSQSGHNTVSWYQQALGQGPQFIFQYYREEENGRGNFPPRFSGLQFPNYSSELNVNALELDDSALYLCASSSKPQREGTYNEQFFGPGTRLTVL.

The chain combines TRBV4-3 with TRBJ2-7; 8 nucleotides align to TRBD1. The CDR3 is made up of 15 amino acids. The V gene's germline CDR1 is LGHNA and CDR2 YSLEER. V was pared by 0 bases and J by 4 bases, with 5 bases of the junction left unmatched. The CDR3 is CASSQDAGGFYEQYF. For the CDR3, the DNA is TGCGCCAGCAGCCAAGATGCAGGGGGCTTTTACGAGCAGTACTTC.

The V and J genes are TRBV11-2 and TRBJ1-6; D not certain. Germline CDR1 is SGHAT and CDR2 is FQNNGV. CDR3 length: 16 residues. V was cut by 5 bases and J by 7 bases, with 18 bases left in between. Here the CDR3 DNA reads TGTGCCAGCAGCCTAACCCCCACAGACCCCAATTCACCCCTCCACTTT. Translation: CASSLTPTDPNSPLHF.

CDR3 amino acids: CASSLFRTSGGKNIQYF. CDR3 DNA sequence: TGTGCCAGCAGTTTATTTAGGACTAGCGGGGGCAAAAACATTCAGTACTTC. The genes are TRBV28 and TRBJ2-4; TRBD2 agrees at 13 bases. Trimming at V came to 1 base and at J to 3 bases, leaving 3 bases not matched to a gene. There are 17 residues in the CDR3. The germline gives CDR1 MDHEN, CDR2 SYDVKM.

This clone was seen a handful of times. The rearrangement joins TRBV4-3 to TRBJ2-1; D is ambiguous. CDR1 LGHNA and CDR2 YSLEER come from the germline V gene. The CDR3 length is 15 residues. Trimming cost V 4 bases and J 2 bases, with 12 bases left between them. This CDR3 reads CASSPLNRAYNEQFF. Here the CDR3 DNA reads TGCGCCAGCAGCCCCCTCAATCGGGCCTACAATGAGCAGTTCTTC.

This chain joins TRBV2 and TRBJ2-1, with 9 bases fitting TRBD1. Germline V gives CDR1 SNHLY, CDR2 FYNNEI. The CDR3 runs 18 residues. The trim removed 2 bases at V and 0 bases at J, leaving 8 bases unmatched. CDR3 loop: CASSERGTGRSSYNEQFF. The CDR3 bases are TGTGCCAGCAGTGAAAGGGGGACAGGGCGAAGCTCCTACAATGAGCAGTTCTTC.

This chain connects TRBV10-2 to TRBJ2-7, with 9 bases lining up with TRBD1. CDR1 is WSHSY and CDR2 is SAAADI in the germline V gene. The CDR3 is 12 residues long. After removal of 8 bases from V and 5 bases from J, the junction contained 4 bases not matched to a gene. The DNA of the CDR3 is TGCGCCAGCCGGGACAGGGATAACGAGCAGTACTTC. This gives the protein CASRDRDNEQYF.

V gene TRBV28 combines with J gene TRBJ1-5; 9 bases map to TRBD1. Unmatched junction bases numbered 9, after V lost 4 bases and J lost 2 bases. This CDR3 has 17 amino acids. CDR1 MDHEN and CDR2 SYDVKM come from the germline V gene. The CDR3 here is CASSSDRDRAGNQPQHF. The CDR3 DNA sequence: TGTGCCAGCAGTTCAGATCGGGACAGGGCGGGCAATCAGCCCCAGCATTTT. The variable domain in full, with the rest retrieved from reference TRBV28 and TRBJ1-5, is DVKVTQSSRYLVKRTGEKVFLECVQDMDHENMFWYRQDPGLGLRLIYFSYDVKMKEKGDIPEGYSVSREKKERFSLILESASTNQTSMYLCASSSDRDRAGNQPQHFGDGTRLSIL.

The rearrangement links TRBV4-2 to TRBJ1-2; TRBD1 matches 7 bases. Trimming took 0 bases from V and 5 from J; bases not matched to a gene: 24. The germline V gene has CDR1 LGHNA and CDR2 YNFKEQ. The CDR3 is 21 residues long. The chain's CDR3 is CASSQDLPPGQQTVVRYGYTF. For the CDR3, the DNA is TGTGCCAGCAGCCAAGATCTCCCCCCGGGACAGCAAACAGTAGTTAGGTATGGCTACACCTTC.

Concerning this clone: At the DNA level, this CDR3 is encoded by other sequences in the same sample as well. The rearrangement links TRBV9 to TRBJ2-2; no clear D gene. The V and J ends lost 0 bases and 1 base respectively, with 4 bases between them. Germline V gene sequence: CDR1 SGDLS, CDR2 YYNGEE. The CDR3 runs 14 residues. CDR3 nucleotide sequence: TGTGCCAGCAGCGTAGCCGTGAACACCGGGGAGCTGTTTTTT. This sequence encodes CASSVAVNTGELFF.

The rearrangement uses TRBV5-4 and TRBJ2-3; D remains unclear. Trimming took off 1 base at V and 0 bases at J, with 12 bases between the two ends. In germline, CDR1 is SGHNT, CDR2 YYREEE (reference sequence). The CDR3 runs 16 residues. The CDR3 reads CASSLCGDPSTDTQYF. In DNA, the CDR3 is TGTGCCAGCAGCTTGTGTGGAGATCCTAGCACAGATACGCAGTATTTT.

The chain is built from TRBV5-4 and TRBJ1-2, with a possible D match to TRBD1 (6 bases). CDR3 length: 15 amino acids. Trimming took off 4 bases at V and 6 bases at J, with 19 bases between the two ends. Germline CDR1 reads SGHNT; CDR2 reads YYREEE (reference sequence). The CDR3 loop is CASSPRPAGAHGYTF. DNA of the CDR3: TGTGCCAGCAGCCCGCGGCCGGCGGGGGCTCATGGCTACACCTTC.

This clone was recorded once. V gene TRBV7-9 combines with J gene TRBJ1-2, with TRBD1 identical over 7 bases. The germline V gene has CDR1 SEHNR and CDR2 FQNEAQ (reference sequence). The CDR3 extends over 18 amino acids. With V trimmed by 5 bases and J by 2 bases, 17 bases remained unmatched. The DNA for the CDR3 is TGTGCCAGCAGCCGAAATACAAGCGAGGGGGCGCGGAACTATGGCTACACCTTC. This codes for CASSRNTSEGARNYGYTF. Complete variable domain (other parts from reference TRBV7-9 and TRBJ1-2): DTGVSQNPRHKITKRGQNVTFRCDPISEHNRLYWYRQTLGQGPEFLTYFQNEAQLEKSRLLSDRFSAERPKGSFSTLEIQRTEQGDSAMYLCASSRNTSEGARNYGYTFGSGTRLTVV.

CDR3 residues: CASKTQGPPYYGYTF. The CDR3 nucleotides are TGTGCCAGCAAAACGCAGGGCCCCCCTTATTATGGCTACACCTTC. The chain carries TRBV5-6 and TRBJ1-2; tentatively, D is TRBD1 (5 bases). This CDR3 region has 15 residues. V shed 6 bases and J shed 5 bases, with 20 bases lying between them. CDR1 is SGHDT, CDR2 YYEEEE, per germline. Variable domain in full (rest from reference TRBV5-6 and TRBJ1-2): DAGVTQSPTHLIKTRGQQVTLRCSPKSGHDTVSWYQQALGQGPQFIFQYYEEEERQRGNFPDRFSGHQFPNYSSELNVNALLLGDSALYLCASKTQGPPYYGYTFGSGTRLTVV.

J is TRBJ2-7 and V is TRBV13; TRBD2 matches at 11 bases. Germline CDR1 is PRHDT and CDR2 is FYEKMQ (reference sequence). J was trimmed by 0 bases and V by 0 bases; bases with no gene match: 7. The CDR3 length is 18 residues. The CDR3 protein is CASSLGGLAEKSSYEQYF. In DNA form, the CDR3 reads TGTGCCAGCAGCTTAGGGGGACTAGCGGAAAAGAGCTCCTACGAGCAGTACTTC.